Following are 5 T cell receptor beta chains from one sample sequenced in a study of cytomegalovirus exposure and HLA in healthy donors. A multiplex PCR was run with 60 Vbeta primers and 13 Jbeta primers. The assay was immunoSEQ multiplex PCR, and TCRdb's table has in-frame clones only and misses some. This table lists tens of thousands of clones. The sequenced sample was PBMCs. These receptors came from a middle-aged man in good health and CMV-seronegative.

The chain links TRBV7-2 to TRBJ1-3, with D perhaps matching TRBD1 (5 bases). This CDR3 is built from 15 residues. V was pared by 5 bases and J by 8 bases, with 19 bases between. Germline loops: CDR1 SGHTA, CDR2 FQGNSA. In nucleotides, the CDR3 is TGTGCCAGCAGCCACCCAGCCACCGCGGGGCACACCATATATTTT. Translating it yields CASSHPATAGHTIYF.

V gene TRBV28 combines with J gene TRBJ1-6, with 7 bases that match TRBD1. The V gene end was trimmed by 3 bases and the J gene end by 3 bases; junction bases not matched to a gene: 5. CDR1 is MDHEN, CDR2 SYDVKM, per germline. This CDR3 spans 16 amino acids. Written as DNA, the CDR3 is TGTGCCAGCAGTTTCGGACAGGCGGACTATAATTCACCCCTCCACTTT. Its translation is CASSFGQADYNSPLHF.

The chain has TRBV7-9 and TRBJ1-3, with D unresolved. Per germline, CDR1 SEHNR and CDR2 FQNEAQ (reference sequence). The CDR3 is 19 amino acids. Trimming removed 5 bases at V and 0 bases at J, with 23 bases between. DNA for the CDR3: TGTGCCAGCAGCCCTACTTGGGCTACCAGGCTGGGCTCTGGAAACACCATATATTTT. Its translation is CASSPTWATRLGSGNTIYF.

The V call is TRBV18, the J call TRBJ1-1; 7 nucleotides agree with TRBD1. Germline trimming cut 3 bases from V and 3 bases from J; bases unmatched to any gene: 7. CDR1 is KGHSH, CDR2 LQKENI, per germline. This CDR3 contains 15 residues. The CDR3 DNA reads as TGTGCCAGCTCACCGTTTGGCCAGGGGGACACTGAAGCTTTCTTT. It specifies CASSPFGQGDTEAFF.

The chain couples TRBV7-3 to TRBJ1-5; no clear D. From germline, CDR1 is SGHTA and CDR2 FQGTGA. CDR3 length: 13 residues. V was trimmed by 4 bases and J by 7 bases, leaving 11 bases between them. Here the CDR3 DNA reads TGTGCCAGCAGCTCCTATGGGAGCCAGCCCCAGCATTTT. Amino acids: CASSSYGSQPQHF.